The text below deals with one T cell receptor (beta chain). Its binding antigen is unknown. No clone much larger than this one lies a single base away; base qualities are absent. The time point label on this specimen signifies: baseline before first vaccination. Vaccinee samples came from UK trials COV001 and COV002, including a single-blind randomized controlled phase 2/3 trial of AZD1222 (ChAdOx1 nCoV-19) in healthy adults. Trial participant PBMC samples were collected at day 0 and day 28 after the second dose for TCRbeta chain sequencing. This entry belongs to a study of T cell responses to AZD1222 COVID-19 vaccine (dated by TCRdb to about 2021). With regard to the full study: AZD1222 recipients with second doses at about 4 weeks or about 12 weeks were pooled, because spike-specific TCR depth and breadth did not differ between schedules. Enrollment into the trials was organized by age into subgroups of 18-55, 56-69 and 70-plus years, and those subgroups contained about 150, 27 and 61 TCR-sequenced participants, respectively. A total of approximately 240 trial participants underwent TCR sequencing, of whom around 210 had received two doses of AZD1222 and 26 had received two doses of the MenACWY control vaccine.

The CDR3 regions of human TCRbeta chains were analyzed by immunosequencing. As for the original processing: Repertoire TCRs were matched against a reference library of SARS-CoV-2-specific TCRs generated with the MIRA antigen-specificity platform. Breadth was defined as the fraction of unique TCRs that were SARS-CoV-2-associated, and depth was defined as the fraction of total T cells that were SARS-CoV-2-associated. Each spike-specific TCR was assigned to its reactive spike region and to a CD4 or CD8 class using the MIRA data. Log10-transformed breadth and depth values were compared by one-way ANOVA with Sidak's multiple comparisons tests. This is the immuneACCESS table as TCRdb keeps it, with only in-frame sequences that have V and J called. A part of the clones is gone; compared with another copy, unresolved V genes explain less than half, and the rest is unexplained. V and J calls and clone size are copied from that table; D and trimming were computed from the DNA. The sample data list 140,000 to 150,000 clones, and 85% to 90% of these were observed just once. Jointly, the top ten make up roughly 1.7% of the sample.

What the work shows at the level of the full study, not this receptor alone: No day 14 peak-response samples were available, so repertoires were characterized only after the peak T cell response. In the small 56-69-year group, the increase in depth fell short of significance, most likely because of low power. Most participants were white British and females outnumbered males, and the authors suggested that clonal diversity may have been underestimated. Conclusions about previously exposed vaccinees are limited, since just a handful of AZD1222 recipients were seropositive for SARS-CoV-2 at baseline. Nearly half of unique spike-specific TCRs reportedly recognized epitopes outside regions mutated in the B.1.351 and B.1.1.7 variants. CD4 TCRs associated with the vaccine covered the entire spike protein, and the dominant responses were in regions 160-218 and 743-854. After two AZD1222 doses, both the breadth and the depth of spike-specific TCRs were significantly higher than at day 0 and than in MenACWY recipients.

As encoded in the germline V gene, CDR1 is SGHTA while CDR2 is FQGNSA. V gives up 1 base and J gives up 4 bases, and the segment between their germline ends measures 10 bases. Including the terminal cysteine and phenylalanine, the CDR3 comprises 14 residues. Kept here is only the CDR3 DNA, which spans 42 bases and is read in frame from base 1. The chain is encoded by TRBV7-2 joined to TRBJ1-2; the D gene is unclear. The receptor's source is an adult in good health. This specimen consisted of peripheral blood, obtained on day 0 of AZD1222 vaccination. The DNA sequence is as follows: TGTGCCAGCAGCTTAGTTGGGCTAGGCTATGGCTACACCTTC. Translated, this is CASSLVGLGYGYTF.